Given below is one T cell receptor (beta chain) in context. The entry originates in a study of blood T cell repertoires in COVID-19. Study summary: The study drew acute and convalescent COVID-19 samples from the United States, Italy and Spain. The analysed material was cDNA or gDNA that came from T cells, B-cell-depleted T cells, or PBMCs.

The CDR3 consists of 14 residues. V lost 4 bases to trimming and J lost 14 bases; unmatched junction nucleotides: 12. In germline, CDR1 is SGHKS, CDR2 YYEKEE (reference sequence). In the study's own analysis: Reference gene primer amplification in the assay estimated nucleated cell counts. Sequencing was performed with immunoSEQ multiplex PCR; in TCRdb, only in-frame clones are kept and a portion is missing. That table supplies the V and J calls and clone size; D and trimming were determined from the DNA. The repertoire includes about 73,000 clones, roughly 88% of them detected once, and approximately 2.5% sits in the top ten.

The source material was peripheral blood. The rearrangement joins TRBV5-5 to TRBJ1-6, with TRBD1 matching over 7 bases. The sequence came from an elderly man with active or convalescent COVID-19. In DNA, the CDR3 is TGTGCCAGCAGCCGGGACAGCTTCTCTGAGGCCCTCCACTTT. Residues: CASSRDSFSEALHF. Full variable domain (missing parts from reference TRBV5-5 and TRBJ1-6): DAGVTQSPTHLIKTRGQQVTLRCSPISGHKSVSWYQQVLGQGPQFIFQYYEKEERGRGNFPDRFSARQFPNYSSELNVNALLLGDSALYLCASSRDSFSEALHFGNGTRLTVT.